This T cell receptor (beta chain) was profiled in a study of technical replicates of blood from a few donors. The CDR3 extends over 17 amino acids. V was pared by 1 base and J by 1 base, with 11 bases between. CDR1 is MGHRA and CDR2 is YSYEKL in the germline V gene. Sequenced by immunoSEQ multiplex PCR; TCRdb stores in-frame clones only, minus some. The sample has 80,000 or so clones; 98% are singletons. V and J are TRBV4-1 and TRBJ2-6, with D perhaps matching TRBD2 (6 bases). Sequencing used T cells isolated from PBMCs. This receptor was taken from a human donor in good health. CDR3 nucleotides: TGCGCCAGCAGCCAAGCGCCGGGGGTGTCTGGGGCCAACGTCCTGACTTTC. Protein product: CASSQAPGVSGANVLTF.